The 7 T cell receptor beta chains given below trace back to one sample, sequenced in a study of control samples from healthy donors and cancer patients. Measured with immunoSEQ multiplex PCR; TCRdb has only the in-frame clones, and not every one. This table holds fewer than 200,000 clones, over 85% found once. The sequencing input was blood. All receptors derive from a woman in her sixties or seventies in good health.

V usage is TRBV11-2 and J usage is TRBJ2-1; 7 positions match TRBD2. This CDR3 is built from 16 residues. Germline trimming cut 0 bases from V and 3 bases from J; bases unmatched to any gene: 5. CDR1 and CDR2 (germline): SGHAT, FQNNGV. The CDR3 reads CASSLDRGVGYNEQFF. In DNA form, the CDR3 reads TGTGCCAGCAGCTTAGACCGGGGGGTCGGCTACAATGAGCAGTTCTTC.

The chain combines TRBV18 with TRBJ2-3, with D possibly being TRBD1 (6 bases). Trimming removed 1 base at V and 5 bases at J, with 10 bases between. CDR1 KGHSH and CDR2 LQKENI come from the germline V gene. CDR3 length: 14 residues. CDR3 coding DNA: TGTGCCAGCTCACCACGTCTAGGGGGAGATACGCAGTATTTT. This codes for CASSPRLGGDTQYF.

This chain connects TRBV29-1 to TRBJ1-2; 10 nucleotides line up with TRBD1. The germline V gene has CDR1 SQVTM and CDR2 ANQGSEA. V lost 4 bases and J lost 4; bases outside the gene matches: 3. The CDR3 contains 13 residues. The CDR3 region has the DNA TGCAGCGTTGGGACAGGGGGACTCTATGGCTACACCTTC. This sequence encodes CSVGTGGLYGYTF.

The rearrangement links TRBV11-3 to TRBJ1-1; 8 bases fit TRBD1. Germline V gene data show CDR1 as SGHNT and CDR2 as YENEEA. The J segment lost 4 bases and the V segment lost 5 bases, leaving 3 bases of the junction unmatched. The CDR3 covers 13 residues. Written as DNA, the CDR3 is TGTGCCAGCAGCCTCACAGGGGGCACTGAAGCTTTCTTT. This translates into CASSLTGGTEAFF.

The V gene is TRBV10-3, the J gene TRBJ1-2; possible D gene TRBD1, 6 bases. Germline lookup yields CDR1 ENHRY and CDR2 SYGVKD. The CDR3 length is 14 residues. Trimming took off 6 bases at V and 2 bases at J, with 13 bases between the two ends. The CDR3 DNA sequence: TGTGCCATCAGGGGGGCGACGGAGAACTATGGCTACACCTTC. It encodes CAIRGATENYGYTF.

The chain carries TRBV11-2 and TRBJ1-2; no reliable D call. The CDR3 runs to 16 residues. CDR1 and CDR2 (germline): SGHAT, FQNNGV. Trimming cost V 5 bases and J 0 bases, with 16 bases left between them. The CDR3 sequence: CASSNPLRGTNYGYTF. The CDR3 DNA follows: TGTGCCAGCAGCAACCCACTGCGGGGAACTAACTATGGCTACACCTTC. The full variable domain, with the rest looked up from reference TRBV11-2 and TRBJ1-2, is EAGVAQSPRYKIIEKRQSVAFWCNPISGHATLYWYQQILGQGPKLLIQFQNNGVVDDSQLPKDRFSAERLKGVDSTLKIQPAKLEDSAVYLCASSNPLRGTNYGYTFGSGTRLTVV.

In DNA, the CDR3 is TGTGCTAGTGGTGGGGACCGAAGGCCTTACGAGCAGTACTTC. Translating it yields CASGGDRRPYEQYF. This sequence joins TRBV12-5 and TRBJ2-7; the D call may be TRBD1 or TRBD2 (5 bases each). The CDR3 covers 14 residues. The V end lost 5 bases, the J end lost 4 bases, and 15 bases lay between the germline ends. Germline CDR1 is LGHNT and CDR2 is FRNRAP.